One and the same sample provided the 14 T cell receptor beta chains below, sequenced in a study of blood T cell repertoires in COVID-19. Clones were sequenced by immunoSEQ multiplex PCR, and TCRdb holds only the in-frame ones, with some missing. This sample carries roughly 180,000 clones, 81% of them seen once, and the ten largest clones take around 10%. Sequencing was performed on peripheral blood. These receptors originate from a woman aged 40 to 50 with COVID-19, enrolled during active disease.

The rearrangement links TRBV28 to TRBJ1-5; D unclear. Germline lookup yields CDR1 MDHEN and CDR2 SYDVKM. Trimming took off 4 bases at V and 7 bases at J, with 5 bases between the two ends. This CDR3 is built from 11 residues. CDR3 DNA sequence: TGTGCCAGCAGTTCACGGCAGCCCCAGCATTTT. Its translation: CASSSRQPQHF.

The chain has TRBV5-5 and TRBJ2-5; TRBD1 might be the D (5 bases). Germline assignment: CDR1 SGHKS and CDR2 YYEKEE (reference sequence). V shed 3 bases and J shed 5 bases, with 11 bases lying between them. CDR3 length equals 13 residues. The CDR3 DNA sequence: TGTGCCAGCAGCTCAGGGCGTGGCGAGACCCAGTACTTC. Residues: CASSSGRGETQYF.

The rearrangement uses TRBV10-2 and TRBJ1-1, with unresolved D. With 6 bases removed from V and 1 base from J, the gap between germline ends came to 15 bases. The germline gives CDR1 WSHSY, CDR2 SAAADI. The CDR3 is 15 amino acids. CDR3 amino acids: CASSPAGHTNTEAFF. The CDR3 DNA follows: TGCGCCAGCAGCCCCGCGGGCCATACGAACACTGAAGCTTTCTTT.

V and J are TRBV27 and TRBJ1-5, with D possibly TRBD1 on 5 matching bases. Germline V gene lookup returns CDR1 MNHEY and CDR2 SMNVEV (reference sequence). The CDR3 contains 15 residues. V was clipped by 3 bases and J by 3 bases, with 12 bases between them. The CDR3 loop reads CASSFGGGYNQPQHF. Written as DNA, the CDR3 is TGTGCCAGCAGTTTCGGGGGGGGGTACAATCAGCCCCAGCATTTT.

The chain joins TRBV30 to TRBJ2-1; D perhaps matches TRBD2 (6 bases). From germline, CDR1 is GTSNPN and CDR2 SVGIG (reference sequence). Trimming left V 3 bases short and J 2 bases short, with 20 bases between. CDR3 length: 17 amino acids. The CDR3 is CAWRNPHRSGTYNEQFF. In DNA form, the CDR3 reads TGTGCCTGGAGGAATCCACACCGTAGCGGAACCTACAATGAGCAGTTCTTC.

This chain uses TRBV3-1 (or the pseudogene TRBV3-2) with TRBJ2-2; no clear D. Germline V gives CDR1 LGHDT, CDR2 YNNKEL (reference sequence). Trimming cost V 0 bases and J 7 bases, with 15 bases left between them. The CDR3 contains 16 residues. In DNA, the CDR3 is TGTGCCAGCAGCCAAGATACTCCTGCCCTTGGCGGGGAGCTGTTTTTT. Its protein product is CASSQDTPALGGELFF.

V usage is TRBV5-1 and J usage is TRBJ1-1; no definite D call. Trimming shortened V by 1 base and J by 1 base, and 11 bases separated the two germline ends. CDR3 size: 15 residues. Germline loops: CDR1 SGHRS, CDR2 YFSETQ. The CDR3 DNA follows: TGCGCCAGCAGCTTGACACCGGGTAGGAACACTGAAGCTTTCTTT. Translation gives CASSLTPGRNTEAFF.

Ten or more counts support this clone. The chain carries TRBV7-9 and TRBJ2-3; perhaps TRBD1 as D (6 bases). The ends were cut back, 8 bases at V and 1 base at J, with 10 bases in the middle. The CDR3 is made up of 13 amino acids. The germline CDR1 and CDR2 sequences are SEHNR and FQNEAQ (reference sequence). The CDR3 DNA sequence: TGTGCCAGCGGGGGCGATGGCACAGATACGCAGTATTTT. As protein: CASGGDGTDTQYF.

This sequence joins TRBV7-9 and TRBJ2-4; tentative D call: TRBD2 (6 bases). The CDR3 is 17 amino acids. Germline-derived CDR1 and CDR2 are SEHNR and FQNEAQ (reference sequence). V was trimmed by 6 bases and J by 0 bases, leaving 18 bases between them. The CDR3, as DNA: TGTGCCAGCAGACCCCGACTGTCAGCGGGAGCCAAAAACATTCAGTACTTC. Translation gives CASRPRLSAGAKNIQYF.

The V gene is TRBV7-3, the J gene TRBJ2-1; weak D call: TRBD2 (6 bases). V was pared by 5 bases and J by 1 base, with 12 bases between. The germline V gene has CDR1 SGHTA and CDR2 FQGTGA. CDR3 size: 15 residues. Written as DNA, the CDR3 is TGTGCCAGCAGCCCCACTAGCCGGTCCTACAATGAGCAGTTCTTC. It encodes CASSPTSRSYNEQFF. Filled out from reference TRBV7-3 and TRBJ2-1, the complete variable domain reads GAGVSQTPSNKVTEKGKYVELRCDPISGHTALYWYRQSLGQGPEFLIYFQGTGAADDSGLPNDRFFAVRPEGSVSTLKIQRTERGDSAVYLCASSPTSRSYNEQFFGPGTRLTVL.

This chain connects TRBV3-1 (or the pseudogene TRBV3-2) to TRBJ2-1; 7 nucleotides align to TRBD2. Unmatched junction bases numbered 6, after V lost 4 bases and J lost 0 bases. The germline CDR1 and CDR2 sequences are LGHDT and YNNKEL (reference sequence). This CDR3 region has 16 residues. The CDR3 loop reads CASSRRAGNSYNEQFF. CDR3 coding DNA: TGTGCCAGCAGCCGGAGAGCGGGAAACTCCTACAATGAGCAGTTCTTC.

This chain links TRBV18 with TRBJ1-2, with D possibly matching TRBD1 (5 bases). CDR1 KGHSH and CDR2 LQKENI come from the germline V gene. This CDR3 region has 13 residues. Between the trimmed V and J ends, which lost 5 bases and 2 bases, there was a span of 9 bases. This CDR3 is CASSTDRNYGYTF. In DNA, the CDR3 is TGTGCCAGCTCAACCGACAGAAACTATGGCTACACCTTC.

V usage is TRBV30 and J usage is TRBJ1-2, with 7 bases that match TRBD1. CDR1 is GTSNPN and CDR2 is SVGIG in the germline V gene (reference sequence). The ends lost 6 bases at V and 4 bases at J; junction bases unmatched: 11. The CDR3 consists of 14 residues. CDR3 protein: CACQTGLIGYGYTF. The DNA of the CDR3 is TGTGCCTGCCAGACAGGGTTGATAGGCTATGGCTACACCTTC.

Note on this clone: Its ends do not fully match the called genes, so a read error is possible. The chain couples TRBV3-1 (or the pseudogene TRBV3-2) to TRBJ2-1; weak D call: TRBD2 (5 bases). Germline CDR1 LGHDT, CDR2 YNNKEL (reference sequence). CDR3 size: 15 residues. The CDR3 protein is CASSQGWAGRNEQFF. The CDR3 DNA is TGTGCCAGCAGTCAAGGGTGGGCGGGTCGGAATGAGCAGTTCTTC.